Listed below are T cell receptor beta chains from one sample, sequenced in a study of beta chain features in type 1 diabetes. Assay: immunoSEQ multiplex PCR; the TCRdb copy retains only in-frame clones and omits some. The sample yields 200,000 to 250,000 clones, approximately 11% seen once. The sample was central memory CD4+ T cells from blood. The receptors were gathered from a man younger than 35 in good health. Both conserved end residues are part of each CDR3. D genes are given only for firm matches. The listing skips clone size in some rows; elsewhere it reads once, few, many or a size class.

cdr3_aa	cdr3_nt	clone_size	j_call	cdr3_length	v_call	d_call
CASNPPGTYEQYF	TGTGCCAGCAACCCCCCCGGGACGTACGAGCAGTACTTC	few	TRBJ2-7	13	TRBV28	.
CASSPRSLDGYTF	TGTGCCAGCTCACCACGCTCGTTAGATGGCTACACCTTC	.	TRBJ1-2	13	TRBV18	.
CASRRQGTETQYF	TGTGCCAGCAGAAGACAGGGGACGGAGACCCAGTACTTC	many	TRBJ2-5	13	TRBV5-5	TRBD1
CASRLNWDRAYNEQFF	TGTGCCAGCAGACTGAACTGGGACAGGGCTTACAATGAGCAGTTCTTC	.	TRBJ2-1	16	TRBV2	TRBD1
CATSRGMGLMNTEAFF	TGTGCCACCAGCAGAGGAATGGGTCTAATGAACACTGAAGCTTTCTTT	few	TRBJ1-1	16	TRBV15	.
CASRTFQGLETEAFF	TGCGCCAGCAGGACTTTTCAGGGTTTGGAGACTGAAGCTTTCTTT	.	TRBJ1-1	15	TRBV10-1	.
CASSSLAGGYEQYF	TGTGCCAGCAGCTCACTAGCGGGTGGCTACGAGCAGTACTTC	few	TRBJ2-7	14	TRBV5-5	TRBD2
CASSTLAGGKNEQFF	TGTGCCAGCAGTACGCTAGCGGGAGGGAAGAATGAGCAGTTCTTC	.	TRBJ2-1	15	TRBV28	TRBD2
CASRLGLAGSNEQFF	TGCGCCAGCAGGCTCGGACTAGCGGGGAGCAATGAGCAGTTCTTC	medium-sized	TRBJ2-1	15	TRBV4-1	TRBD2
CASSLSWNYGYTF	TGTGCCAGCAGCTTATCCTGGAACTATGGCTACACCTTC	few	TRBJ1-2	13	TRBV7-9	.
CASRGGEGLPQYF	TGTGCCAGCAGGGGGGGCGAGGGGCTCCCGCAGTATTTT	few	TRBJ2-3	13	TRBV2	.
CAWSVRETQYF	TGTGCCTGGAGTGTCCGGGAGACCCAGTACTTC	many	TRBJ2-5	11	TRBV30	.
CASTLLAGVTNEQFF	TGTGCCAGCACCTTACTAGCGGGAGTTACCAATGAGCAGTTCTTC	few	TRBJ2-1	15	TRBV2	TRBD2
CASSYSGDSSYGYTF	TGTGCCAGCAGTTACTCGGGGGACAGTTCCTATGGCTACACCTTC	few	TRBJ1-2	15	TRBV6-6	TRBD1
CASSQDVVRGEETQYF	TGCGCCAGCAGCCAAGATGTTGTCAGGGGGGAAGAGACCCAGTACTTC	few	TRBJ2-5	16	TRBV4-1	.
CASSLNAARSYEQYF	TGTGCCAGCAGCTTAAACGCAGCCCGCTCCTACGAGCAGTACTTC	.	TRBJ2-7	15	TRBV7-9	.
CASSLGTPGAKNIQYF	TGTGCCAGCAGCTTAGGGACTCCGGGAGCCAAAAACATTCAGTACTTC	.	TRBJ2-4	16	TRBV13	.
CSVGGKAGATDTQYF	TGCAGCGTTGGGGGAAAAGCGGGAGCGACAGATACGCAGTATTTT	few	TRBJ2-3	15	TRBV29-1	TRBD2
CASSEKGTYGYTF	TGTGCCAGCAGTGAAAAGGGTACCTATGGCTACACCTTC	.	TRBJ1-2	13	TRBV6-1	.